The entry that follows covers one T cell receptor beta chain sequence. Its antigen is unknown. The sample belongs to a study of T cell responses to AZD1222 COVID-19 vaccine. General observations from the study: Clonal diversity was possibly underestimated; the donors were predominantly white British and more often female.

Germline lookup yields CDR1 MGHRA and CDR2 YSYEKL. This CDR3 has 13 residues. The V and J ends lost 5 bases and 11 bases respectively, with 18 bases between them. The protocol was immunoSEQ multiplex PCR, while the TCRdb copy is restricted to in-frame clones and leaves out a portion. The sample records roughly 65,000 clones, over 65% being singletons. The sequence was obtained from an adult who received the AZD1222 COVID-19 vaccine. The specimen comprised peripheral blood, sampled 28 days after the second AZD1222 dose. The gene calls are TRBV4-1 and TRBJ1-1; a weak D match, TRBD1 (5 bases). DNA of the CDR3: TGCGCCAGCAGCAGAGCTCAGGACATGGAGGCTTTCTTT. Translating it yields CASSRAQDMEAFF.